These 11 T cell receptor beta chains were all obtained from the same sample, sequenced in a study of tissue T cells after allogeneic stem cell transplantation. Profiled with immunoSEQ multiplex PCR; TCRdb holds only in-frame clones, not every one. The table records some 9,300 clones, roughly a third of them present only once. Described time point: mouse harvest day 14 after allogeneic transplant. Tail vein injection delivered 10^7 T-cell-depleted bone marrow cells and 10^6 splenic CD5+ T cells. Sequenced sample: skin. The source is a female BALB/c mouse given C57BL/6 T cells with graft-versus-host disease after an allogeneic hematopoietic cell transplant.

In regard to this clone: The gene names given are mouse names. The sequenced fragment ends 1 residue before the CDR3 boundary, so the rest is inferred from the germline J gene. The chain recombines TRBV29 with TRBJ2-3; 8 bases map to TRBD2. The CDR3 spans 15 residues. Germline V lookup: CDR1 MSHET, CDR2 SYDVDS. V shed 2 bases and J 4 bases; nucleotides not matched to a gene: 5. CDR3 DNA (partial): TGTGCTAGCAGTTTAGCTGGGGGGAGATCAGAAACGCTGTAT. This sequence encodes CASSLAGGRSETLY. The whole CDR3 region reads CASSLAGGRSETLYF.

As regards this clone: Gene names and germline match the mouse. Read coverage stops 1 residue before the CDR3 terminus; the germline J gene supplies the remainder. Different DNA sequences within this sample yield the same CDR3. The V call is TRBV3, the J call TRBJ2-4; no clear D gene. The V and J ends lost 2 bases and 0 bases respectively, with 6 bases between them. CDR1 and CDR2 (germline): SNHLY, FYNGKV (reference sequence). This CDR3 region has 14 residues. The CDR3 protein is CASSLRGSQNTLYF. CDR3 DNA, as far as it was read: TGTGCCAGCAGCTTAAGAGGGAGTCAAAACACCTTGTAC.

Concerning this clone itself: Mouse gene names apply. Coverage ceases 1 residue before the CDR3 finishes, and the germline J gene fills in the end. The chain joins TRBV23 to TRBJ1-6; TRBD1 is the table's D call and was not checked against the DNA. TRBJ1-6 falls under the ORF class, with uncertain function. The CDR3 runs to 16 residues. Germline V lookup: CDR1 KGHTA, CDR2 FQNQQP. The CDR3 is CSSSHGTGSYNSPLYF. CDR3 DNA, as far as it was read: TGCTCCAGCAGTCATGGGACAGGGTCCTATAATTCGCCCCTCTAC.

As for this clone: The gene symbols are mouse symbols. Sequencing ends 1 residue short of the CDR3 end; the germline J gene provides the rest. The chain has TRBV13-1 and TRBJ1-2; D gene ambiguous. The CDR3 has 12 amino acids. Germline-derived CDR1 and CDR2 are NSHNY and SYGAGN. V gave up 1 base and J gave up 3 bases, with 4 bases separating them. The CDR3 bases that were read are TGTGCCAGCAGTGATTCAGACTCCGACTACACC. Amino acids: CASSDSDSDYT. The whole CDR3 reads CASSDSDSDYTF.

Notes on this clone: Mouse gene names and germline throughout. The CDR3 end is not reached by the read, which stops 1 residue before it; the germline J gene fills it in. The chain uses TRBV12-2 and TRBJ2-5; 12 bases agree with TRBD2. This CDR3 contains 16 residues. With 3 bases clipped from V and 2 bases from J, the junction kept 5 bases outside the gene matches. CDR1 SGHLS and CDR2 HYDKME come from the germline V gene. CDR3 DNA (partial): TGTGCCAGCTCTTCCGGGACTGGGGGGTTCCAAGACACCCAGTAC. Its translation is CASSSGTGGFQDTQY. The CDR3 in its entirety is CASSSGTGGFQDTQYF.

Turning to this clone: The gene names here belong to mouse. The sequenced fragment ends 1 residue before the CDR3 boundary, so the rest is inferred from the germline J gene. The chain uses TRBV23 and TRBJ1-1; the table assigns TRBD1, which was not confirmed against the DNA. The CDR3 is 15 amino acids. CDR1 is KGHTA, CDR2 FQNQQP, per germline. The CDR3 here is CSSSPGDRANTEVFF. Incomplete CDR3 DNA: TGCTCCAGCAGTCCGGGAGACAGAGCAAACACAGAAGTCTTC. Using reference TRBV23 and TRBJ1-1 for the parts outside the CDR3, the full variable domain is DAAVTQKPRYLIKMKGQEAEMKCIPEKGHTAVFWYQQKQSKELKFLIYFQNQQPLDQIDMVKERFSAVCPSSSLCSLGIRTCEAEDSALYLCSSSPGDRANTEVFFGKGTRLTVV.

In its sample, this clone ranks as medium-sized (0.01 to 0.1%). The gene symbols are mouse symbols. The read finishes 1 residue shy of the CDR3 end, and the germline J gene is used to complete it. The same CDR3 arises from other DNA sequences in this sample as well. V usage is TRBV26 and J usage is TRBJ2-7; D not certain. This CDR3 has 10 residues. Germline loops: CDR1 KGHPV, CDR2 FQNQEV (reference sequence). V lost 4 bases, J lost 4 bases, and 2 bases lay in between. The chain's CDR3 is CASSRYEQYF. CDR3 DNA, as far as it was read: TGTGCCAGCAGTCGGTATGAACAGTAC. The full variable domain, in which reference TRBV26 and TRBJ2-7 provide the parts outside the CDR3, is NSKVIQTPRYLVKGQGQKAKMRCIPEKGHPVVFWYQQNKNNEFKFLINFQNQEVLQQIDMTEKRFSAECPSNSPCSLEIQSSEAGDSALYLCASSRYEQYFGPGTRLTVL.

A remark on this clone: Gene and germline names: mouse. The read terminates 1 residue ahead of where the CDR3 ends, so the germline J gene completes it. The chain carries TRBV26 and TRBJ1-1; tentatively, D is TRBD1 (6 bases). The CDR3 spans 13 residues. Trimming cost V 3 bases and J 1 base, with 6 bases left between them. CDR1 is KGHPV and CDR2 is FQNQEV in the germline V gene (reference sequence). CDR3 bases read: TGTGCCAGCAGTCTACAGGGAAACACAGAAGTCTTC. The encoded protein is CASSLQGNTEVF. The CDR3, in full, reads CASSLQGNTEVFF.

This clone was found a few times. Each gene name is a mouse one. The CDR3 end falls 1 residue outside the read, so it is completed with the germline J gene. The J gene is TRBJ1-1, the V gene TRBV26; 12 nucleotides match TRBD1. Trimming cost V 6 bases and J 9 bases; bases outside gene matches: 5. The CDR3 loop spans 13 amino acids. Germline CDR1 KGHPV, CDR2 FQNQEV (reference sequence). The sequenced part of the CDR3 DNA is TGTGCCAGCAGACCGGGACAGGGGGCGAAAGTCTTC. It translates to CASRPGQGAKVF. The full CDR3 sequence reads CASRPGQGAKVFF. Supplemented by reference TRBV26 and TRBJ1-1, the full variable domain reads NSKVIQTPRYLVKGQGQKAKMRCIPEKGHPVVFWYQQNKNNEFKFLINFQNQEVLQQIDMTEKRFSAECPSNSPCSLEIQSSEAGDSALYLCASRPGQGAKVFFGKGTRLTVV.

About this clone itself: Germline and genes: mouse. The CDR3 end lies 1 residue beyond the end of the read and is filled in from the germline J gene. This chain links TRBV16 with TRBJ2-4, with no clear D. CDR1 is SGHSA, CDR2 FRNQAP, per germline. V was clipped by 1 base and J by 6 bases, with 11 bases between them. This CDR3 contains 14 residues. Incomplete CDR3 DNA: TGTGCAAGCAGCTTAGTGGTAGGGATGAACACCTTGTAC. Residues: CASSLVVGMNTLY. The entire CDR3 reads CASSLVVGMNTLYF.

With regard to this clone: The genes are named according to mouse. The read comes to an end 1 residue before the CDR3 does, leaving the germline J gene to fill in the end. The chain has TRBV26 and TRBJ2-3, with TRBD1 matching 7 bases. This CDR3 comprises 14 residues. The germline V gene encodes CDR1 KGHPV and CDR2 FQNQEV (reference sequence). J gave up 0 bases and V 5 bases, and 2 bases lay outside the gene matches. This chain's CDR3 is CASSWDSSAETLYF. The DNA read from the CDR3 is TGTGCCAGCAGTTGGGACAGTAGTGCAGAAACGCTGTAT.